The clone carrying this T cell receptor beta chain was observed once. Within the sample, other DNA sequences also encode this same CDR3. The CDR3 covers 14 residues. CDR1 and CDR2 from the germline V gene are SGHRS and YFSETQ. V shed 3 bases and J 4 bases; nucleotides not matched to a gene: 2. The data were obtained in a study of blood T cell repertoires in COVID-19. Across the whole study: Acute and convalescent COVID-19 samples came from the United States, Italy and Spain. The analysed material was cDNA or gDNA that came from T cells, B-cell-depleted T cells, or PBMCs.

Authors' analysis steps: Reference gene primer amplification gave estimated nucleated cell counts. Some clones are missing from TCRdb's copy, which holds only in-frame ones; the method was immunoSEQ multiplex PCR. V and J calls and clone size are those listed in that table; D and trimming were worked out from the DNA. The sample has fewer than 250,000 clones; approximately 91% are singletons. Enrollment of patients from Seattle took place during active infection, with longitudinal follow-up. The receptor was derived from a man aged 30 to 39 with COVID-19, enrolled during active disease. The chain combines TRBV5-1 with TRBJ1-1; TRBD1 aligns across 11 bases. Sequencing was done on a sample of peripheral blood. CDR3 DNA sequence: TGCGCCAGCAGCTCCGGGACAGGGGGCACTGAAGCTTTCTTT. Residues: CASSSGTGGTEAFF.